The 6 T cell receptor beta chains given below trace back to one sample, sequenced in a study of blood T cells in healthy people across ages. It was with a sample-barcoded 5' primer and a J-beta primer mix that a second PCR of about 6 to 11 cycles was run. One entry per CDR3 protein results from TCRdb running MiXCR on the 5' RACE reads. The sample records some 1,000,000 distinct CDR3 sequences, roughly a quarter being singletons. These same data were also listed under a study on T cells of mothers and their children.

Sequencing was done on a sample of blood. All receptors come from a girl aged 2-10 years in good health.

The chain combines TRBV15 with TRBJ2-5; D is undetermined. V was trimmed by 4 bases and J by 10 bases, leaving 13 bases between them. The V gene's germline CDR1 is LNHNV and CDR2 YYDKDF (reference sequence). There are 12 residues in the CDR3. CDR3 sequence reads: CATSTEDLGQYF. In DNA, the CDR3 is TGTGCCACCAGCACCGAGGACCTGGGCCAGTACTTC.

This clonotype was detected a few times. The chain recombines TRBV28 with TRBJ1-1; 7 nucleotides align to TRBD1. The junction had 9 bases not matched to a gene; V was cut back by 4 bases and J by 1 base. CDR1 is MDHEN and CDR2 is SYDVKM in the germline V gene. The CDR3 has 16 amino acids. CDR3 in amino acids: CASSSGQHRRNTEAFF. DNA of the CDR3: TGTGCCAGCAGTTCGGGACAGCACCGGCGGAACACTGAAGCTTTCTTT.

Here the CDR3 DNA reads TGTGCCAGCAGTGAAGTGAGCGGGATTGGCACAGATACGCAGTATTTT. Its translation is CASSEVSGIGTDTQYF. The chain combines TRBV6-1 with TRBJ2-3; the match to TRBD2 covers 7 bases. The CDR3 runs 16 residues. With 1 base clipped from V and 1 base from J, the junction kept 5 bases outside the gene matches. Germline-derived CDR1 and CDR2 are MNHNS and SASEGT.

The CDR3 spells CSARDLYGGPGEKLFF. DNA of the CDR3: TGCAGTGCTAGAGATCTCTATGGCGGGCCAGGGGAAAAACTGTTTTTT. The chain recombines TRBV20-1 with TRBJ1-4, with D possibly being TRBD1 (5 bases). Per the germline V gene, CDR1 is DFQATT and CDR2 is SNEGSKA (reference sequence). This CDR3 is built from 16 residues. V dropped 0 bases and J dropped 8 bases, with 19 bases sitting between them.

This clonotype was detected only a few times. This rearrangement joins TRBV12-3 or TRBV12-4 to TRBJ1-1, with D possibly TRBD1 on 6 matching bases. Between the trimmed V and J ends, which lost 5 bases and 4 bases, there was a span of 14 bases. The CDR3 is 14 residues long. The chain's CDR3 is CASSLPGQSTEAFF. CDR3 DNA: TGTGCCAGCAGTCTCCCAGGACAGTCCACTGAAGCTTTCTTT.

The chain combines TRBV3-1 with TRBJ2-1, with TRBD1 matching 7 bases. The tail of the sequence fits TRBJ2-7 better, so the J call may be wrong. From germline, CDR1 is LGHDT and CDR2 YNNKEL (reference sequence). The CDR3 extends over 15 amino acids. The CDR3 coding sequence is TGTGCCAGCAGCGCAAAGACAGGGAAACCCTACGAGCAGTACTTC. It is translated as CASSAKTGKPYEQYF.